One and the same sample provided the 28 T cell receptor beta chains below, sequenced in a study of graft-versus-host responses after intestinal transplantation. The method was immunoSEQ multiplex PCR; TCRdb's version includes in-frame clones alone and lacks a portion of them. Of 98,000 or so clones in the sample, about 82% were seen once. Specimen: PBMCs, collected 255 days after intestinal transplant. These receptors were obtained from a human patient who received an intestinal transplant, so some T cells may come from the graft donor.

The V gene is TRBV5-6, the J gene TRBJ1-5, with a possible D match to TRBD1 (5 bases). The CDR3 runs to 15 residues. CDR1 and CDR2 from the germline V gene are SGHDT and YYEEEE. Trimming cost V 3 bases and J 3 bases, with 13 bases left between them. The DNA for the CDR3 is TGTGCCAGCAGCTCTGCTAGACAGAACAATCAGCCCCAGCATTTT. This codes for CASSSARQNNQPQHF.

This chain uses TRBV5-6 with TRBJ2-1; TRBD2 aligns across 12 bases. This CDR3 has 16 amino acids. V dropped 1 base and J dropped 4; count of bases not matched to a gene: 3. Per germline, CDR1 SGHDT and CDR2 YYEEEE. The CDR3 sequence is CASSLQTSGGYNEQFF. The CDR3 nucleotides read TGTGCCAGCAGCTTGCAGACTAGCGGGGGTTACAATGAGCAGTTCTTC.

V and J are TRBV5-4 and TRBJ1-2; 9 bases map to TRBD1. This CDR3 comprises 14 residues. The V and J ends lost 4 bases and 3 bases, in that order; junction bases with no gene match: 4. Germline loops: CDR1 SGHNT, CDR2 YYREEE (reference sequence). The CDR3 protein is CASSLTGGHYGYTF. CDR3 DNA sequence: TGTGCCAGCAGCCTGACAGGGGGTCACTATGGCTACACCTTC.

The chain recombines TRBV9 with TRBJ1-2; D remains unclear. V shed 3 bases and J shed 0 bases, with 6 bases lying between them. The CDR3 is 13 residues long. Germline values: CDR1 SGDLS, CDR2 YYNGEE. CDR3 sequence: CASSEGSNYGYTF. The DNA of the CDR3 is TGTGCCAGCAGCGAGGGCTCTAACTATGGCTACACCTTC.

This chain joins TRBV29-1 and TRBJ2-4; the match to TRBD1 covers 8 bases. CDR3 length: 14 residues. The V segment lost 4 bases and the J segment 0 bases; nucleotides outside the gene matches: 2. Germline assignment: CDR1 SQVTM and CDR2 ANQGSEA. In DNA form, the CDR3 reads TGCAGCGTTGTACAGGGGGGAGCCAAAAACATTCAGTACTTC. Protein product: CSVVQGGAKNIQYF.

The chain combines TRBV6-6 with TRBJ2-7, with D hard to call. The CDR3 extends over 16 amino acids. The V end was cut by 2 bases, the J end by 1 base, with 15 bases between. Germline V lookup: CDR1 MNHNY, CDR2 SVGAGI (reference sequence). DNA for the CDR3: TGTGCCAGCAGTTACCAAGGGCCTCACTCTTCCTACGAGCAGTACGTC. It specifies CASSYQGPHSSYEQYV.

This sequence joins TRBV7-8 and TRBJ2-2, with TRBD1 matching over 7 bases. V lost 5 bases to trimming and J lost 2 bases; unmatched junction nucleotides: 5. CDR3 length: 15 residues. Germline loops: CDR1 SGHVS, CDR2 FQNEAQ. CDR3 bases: TGTGCCAGCAGCCCAGGGGGTTATAACACCGGGGAGCTGTTTTTT. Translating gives CASSPGGYNTGELFF.

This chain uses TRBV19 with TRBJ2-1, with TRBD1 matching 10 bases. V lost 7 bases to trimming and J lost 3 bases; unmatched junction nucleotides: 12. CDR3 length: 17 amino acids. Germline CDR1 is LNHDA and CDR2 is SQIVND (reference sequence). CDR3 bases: TGTGCCAGTATGTCTCGACGACAGGGGGCTGGCTACAATGAGCAGTTCTTC. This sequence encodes CASMSRRQGAGYNEQFF.

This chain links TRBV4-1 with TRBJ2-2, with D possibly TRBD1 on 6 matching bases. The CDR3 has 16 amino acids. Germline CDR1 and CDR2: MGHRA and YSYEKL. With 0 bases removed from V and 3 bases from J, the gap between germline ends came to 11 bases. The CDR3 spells CASSQDGSGDTGELFF. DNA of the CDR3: TGCGCCAGCAGCCAAGATGGGTCAGGGGACACCGGGGAGCTGTTTTTT.

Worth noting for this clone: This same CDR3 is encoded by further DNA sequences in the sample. This chain's CDR3 is CASSGLAGGPETQYF. CDR3 DNA sequence: TGTGCCAGCAGTGGACTAGCGGGGGGGCCGGAGACCCAGTACTTC. The chain couples TRBV6-1 to TRBJ2-5, with 14 bases identical to TRBD2. The CDR3 runs 15 residues. The V segment lost 4 bases and the J segment 5 bases; nucleotides outside the gene matches: 3. Germline V gives CDR1 MNHNS, CDR2 SASEGT.

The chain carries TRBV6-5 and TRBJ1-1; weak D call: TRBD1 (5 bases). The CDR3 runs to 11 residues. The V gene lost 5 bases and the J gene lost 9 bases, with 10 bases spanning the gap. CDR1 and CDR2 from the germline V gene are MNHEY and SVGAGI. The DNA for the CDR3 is TGTGCCAGCAGTCAACGGGGGAAAGCTTTCTTT. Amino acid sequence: CASSQRGKAFF.

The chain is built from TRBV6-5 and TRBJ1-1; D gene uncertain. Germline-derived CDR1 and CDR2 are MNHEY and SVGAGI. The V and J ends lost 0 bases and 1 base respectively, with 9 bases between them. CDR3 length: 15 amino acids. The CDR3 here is CASSYSVRANTEAFF. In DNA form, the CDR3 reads TGTGCCAGCAGTTACTCAGTGAGGGCGAACACTGAAGCTTTCTTT.

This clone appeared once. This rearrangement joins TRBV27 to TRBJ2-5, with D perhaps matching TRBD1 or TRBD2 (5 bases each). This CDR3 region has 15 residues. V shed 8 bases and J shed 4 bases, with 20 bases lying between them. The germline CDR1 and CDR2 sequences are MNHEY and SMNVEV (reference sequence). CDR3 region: CASWTRGPQPETQYF. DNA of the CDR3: TGTGCCAGCTGGACCCGGGGACCGCAGCCAGAGACCCAGTACTTC.

CDR3 in amino acids: CASSLRGSNTGELFF. The CDR3 DNA follows: TGTGCCAGCAGCTTGAGGGGGAGTAACACCGGGGAGCTGTTTTTT. This chain joins TRBV5-4 and TRBJ2-2, with D possibly TRBD1 on 6 matching bases. V lost 1 base, J lost 2 bases, and 9 bases lay in between. The CDR3 is 15 residues long. In germline, CDR1 is SGHNT, CDR2 YYREEE (reference sequence). The entire variable domain, with the rest obtained from reference TRBV5-4 and TRBJ2-2, is as follows: ETGVTQSPTHLIKTRGQQVTLRCSSQSGHNTVSWYQQALGQGPQFIFQYYREEENGRGNFPPRFSGLQFPNYSSELNVNALELDDSALYLCASSLRGSNTGELFFGEGSRLTVL.

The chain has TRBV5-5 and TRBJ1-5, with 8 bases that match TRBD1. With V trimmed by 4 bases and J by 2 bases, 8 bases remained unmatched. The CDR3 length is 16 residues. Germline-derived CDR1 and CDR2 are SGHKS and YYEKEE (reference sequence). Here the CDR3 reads CASSPIDRGGNQPQHF. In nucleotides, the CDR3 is TGTGCCAGCAGCCCTATCGACAGGGGCGGCAATCAGCCCCAGCATTTT.

This CDR3 is CASSLSPTSGIYTGELFF. CDR3 sequence (DNA): TGTGCCAGCAGCCTATCCCCGACTAGCGGGATTTACACCGGGGAGCTGTTTTTT. The V and J genes are TRBV11-3 and TRBJ2-2, with 11 bases that match TRBD2. The V gene end was trimmed by 5 bases and the J gene end by 3 bases; junction bases not matched to a gene: 11. Germline CDR1 SGHNT, CDR2 YENEEA. This CDR3 has 18 amino acids.

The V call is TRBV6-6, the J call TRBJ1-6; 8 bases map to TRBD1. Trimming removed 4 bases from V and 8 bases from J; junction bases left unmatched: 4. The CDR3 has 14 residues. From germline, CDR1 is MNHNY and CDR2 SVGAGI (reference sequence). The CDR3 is CASSWGQADSPLHF. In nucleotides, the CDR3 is TGTGCCAGCAGTTGGGGACAGGCGGATTCACCCCTCCACTTT.

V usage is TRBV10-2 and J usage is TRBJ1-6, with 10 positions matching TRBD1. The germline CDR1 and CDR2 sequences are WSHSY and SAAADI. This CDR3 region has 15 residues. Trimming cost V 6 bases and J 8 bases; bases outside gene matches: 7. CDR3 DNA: TGCGCCAGCAGGGACAGGGGGAGCGGGGATTCACCCCTCCACTTT. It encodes CASRDRGSGDSPLHF.

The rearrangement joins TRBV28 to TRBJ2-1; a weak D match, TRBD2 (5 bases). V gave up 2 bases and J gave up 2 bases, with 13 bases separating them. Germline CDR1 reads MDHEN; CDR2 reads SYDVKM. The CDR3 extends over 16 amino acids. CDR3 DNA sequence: TGTGCCAGCAGTTTACGGGGTTTCGAGACCTACAATGAGCAGTTCTTC. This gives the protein CASSLRGFETYNEQFF.

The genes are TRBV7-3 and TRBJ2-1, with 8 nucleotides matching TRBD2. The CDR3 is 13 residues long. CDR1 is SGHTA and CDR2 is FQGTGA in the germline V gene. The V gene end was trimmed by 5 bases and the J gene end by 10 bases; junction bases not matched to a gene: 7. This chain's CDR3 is CASSPKAGDEQFF. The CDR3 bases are TGTGCCAGCAGCCCTAAAGCGGGGGACGAGCAGTTCTTC. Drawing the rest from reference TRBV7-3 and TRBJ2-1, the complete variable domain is GAGVSQTPSNKVTEKGKYVELRCDPISGHTALYWYRQSLGQGPEFLIYFQGTGAADDSGLPNDRFFAVRPEGSVSTLKIQRTERGDSAVYLCASSPKAGDEQFFGPGTRLTVL.

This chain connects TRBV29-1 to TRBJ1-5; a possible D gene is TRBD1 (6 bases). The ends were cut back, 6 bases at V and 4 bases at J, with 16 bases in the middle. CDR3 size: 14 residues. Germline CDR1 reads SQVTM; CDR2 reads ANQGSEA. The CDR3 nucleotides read TGCAGCGTGATGGACAGCGGGAAAAATCAGCCCCAGCATTTT. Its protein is CSVMDSGKNQPQHF.

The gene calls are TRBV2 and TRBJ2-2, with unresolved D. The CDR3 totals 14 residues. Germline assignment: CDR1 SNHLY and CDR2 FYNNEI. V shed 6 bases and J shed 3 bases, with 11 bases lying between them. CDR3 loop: CASSVLGDTGELFF. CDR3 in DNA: TGTGCCAGCAGCGTCTTAGGAGACACCGGGGAGCTGTTTTTT.

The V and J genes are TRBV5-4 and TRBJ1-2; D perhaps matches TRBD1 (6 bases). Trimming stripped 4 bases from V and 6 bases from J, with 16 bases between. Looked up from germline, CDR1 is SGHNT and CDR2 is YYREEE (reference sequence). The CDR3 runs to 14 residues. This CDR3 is CASSVSGEEDGYTF. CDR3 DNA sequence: TGTGCCAGCAGCGTTTCAGGGGAAGAGGATGGCTACACCTTC.

DNA for the CDR3: TGTGCCAGCTCATCCGCTCCCGGCTACGAGCAGTACGTC. Amino acids: CASSSAPGYEQYV. The chain uses TRBV18 and TRBJ2-7, with D unclear. Looked up from germline, CDR1 is KGHSH and CDR2 is LQKENI. The CDR3 length is 13 residues. The V and J ends lost 5 bases and 3 bases respectively, with 11 bases between them.

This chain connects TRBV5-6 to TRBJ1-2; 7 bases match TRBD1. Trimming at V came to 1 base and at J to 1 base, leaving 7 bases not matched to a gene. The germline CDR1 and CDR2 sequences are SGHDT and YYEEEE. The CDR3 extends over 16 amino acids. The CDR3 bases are TGTGCCAGCAGCTTGTTTTTCGGGACAGTTAACTATGGCTACACCTTC. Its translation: CASSLFFGTVNYGYTF.

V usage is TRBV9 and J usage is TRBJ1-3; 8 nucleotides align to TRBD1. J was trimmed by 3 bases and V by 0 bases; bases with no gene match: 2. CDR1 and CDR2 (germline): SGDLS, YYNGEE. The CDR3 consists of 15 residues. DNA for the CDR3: TGTGCCAGCAGCGTAGCAGGGGGCGGTGGAAACACCATATATTTT. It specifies CASSVAGGGGNTIYF.

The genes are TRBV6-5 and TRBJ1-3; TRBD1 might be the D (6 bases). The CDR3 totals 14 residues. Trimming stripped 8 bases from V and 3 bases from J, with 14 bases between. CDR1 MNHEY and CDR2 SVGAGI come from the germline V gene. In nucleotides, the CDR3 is TGTGCCAGCCGAGACAGGTTCATTGGAAACACCATATATTTT. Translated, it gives CASRDRFIGNTIYF.

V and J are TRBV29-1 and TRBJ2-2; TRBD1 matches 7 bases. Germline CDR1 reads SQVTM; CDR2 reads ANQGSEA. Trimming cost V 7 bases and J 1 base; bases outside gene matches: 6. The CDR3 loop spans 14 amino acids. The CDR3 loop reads CSARRTGNTGELFF. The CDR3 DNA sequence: TGCAGCGCCCGAAGGACAGGGAACACCGGGGAGCTGTTTTTT.